The 27 T cell receptor beta chains given below trace back to one sample, sequenced in a study of identical twins. Each CDR3 protein is one row after TCRdb ran MiXCR on the 5' RACE reads. This sample has a few hundred thousand distinct CDR3 sequences, with 8% to 9.5% found just once. A further study also used this sample, focusing on yellow fever vaccine responses in identical twins.

Sequenced material: CD8+ T cells sorted from blood. Receptors were obtained from a woman under 30 in good health.

Only a few counts were recorded for this clonotype. The J gene is TRBJ2-2, the V gene TRBV24-1; 10 bases align to TRBD2. This CDR3 spans 16 amino acids. The J segment lost 1 base and the V segment lost 3 bases, leaving 1 base of the junction unmatched. The V gene's germline CDR1 is KGHDR and CDR2 SFDVKD. CDR3: CATSDTSGENTGELFF. The CDR3 DNA reads TGTGCCACCAGTGATACTAGCGGGGAGAACACCGGGGAGCTGTTTTTT.

This chain uses TRBV28 with TRBJ2-2; 8 positions match TRBD1. V dropped 4 bases and J dropped 1; count of bases not matched to a gene: 8. CDR1 MDHEN and CDR2 SYDVKM come from the germline V gene. The CDR3 loop spans 17 amino acids. CDR3 DNA: TGTGCCAGCAGTTCGTGGACAGGGCCCCTGAACACCGGGGAGCTGTTTTTT. It yields the protein CASSSWTGPLNTGELFF. Full variable domain (missing parts from reference TRBV28 and TRBJ2-2): DVKVTQSSRYLVKRTGEKVFLECVQDMDHENMFWYRQDPGLGLRLIYFSYDVKMKEKGDIPEGYSVSREKKERFSLILESASTNQTSMYLCASSSWTGPLNTGELFFGEGSRLTVL.

This clonotype was found many times. The chain recombines TRBV7-2 with TRBJ1-2, with D possibly being TRBD1 (6 bases). The CDR3 spans 17 residues. The germline V gene has CDR1 SGHTA and CDR2 FQGNSA. Trimming took off 1 base at V and 5 bases at J, with 20 bases between the two ends. This CDR3 reads CASSLDAGEDSIYGYTF. The CDR3 nucleotides read TGTGCCAGCAGCTTAGACGCGGGGGAGGACAGTATTTATGGCTACACCTTC.

The rearrangement joins TRBV7-8 to TRBJ1-2; unclear D gene. CDR1 SGHVS and CDR2 FQNEAQ come from the germline V gene. The CDR3 loop spans 14 amino acids. The V end was cut by 1 base, the J end by 6 bases, with 12 bases between. The CDR3 region is CASSLEWEGNGYTF. The CDR3, as DNA: TGTGCCAGCAGCTTAGAGTGGGAGGGAAATGGCTACACCTTC.

This clonotype was seen repeatedly, ten times or more. The rearrangement joins TRBV29-1 to TRBJ2-3, with a possible D match to TRBD2 (6 bases). The CDR3 covers 14 residues. Germline CDR1 reads SQVTM; CDR2 reads ANQGSEA. V gave up 4 bases and J gave up 5 bases, with 16 bases separating them. CDR3 sequence (DNA): TGCAGCGTTGGGGGAGGCGGGCTGGGAGATACGCAGTATTTT. Amino acid sequence: CSVGGGGLGDTQYF.

In its sample, this clonotype was seen a few times. The chain recombines TRBV9 with TRBJ2-1; D is unresolved. The V gene's germline CDR1 is SGDLS and CDR2 YYNGEE. Trimming stripped 4 bases from V and 9 bases from J, with 20 bases between. The CDR3 contains 15 residues. The chain's CDR3 is CASSPPSVGYREQFF. CDR3 DNA sequence: TGTGCCAGCAGCCCCCCCTCGGTAGGCTACCGTGAGCAGTTCTTC.

The chain combines TRBV30 with TRBJ2-1, with 7 bases that match TRBD2. The CDR3 length is 13 residues. Germline CDR1 is GTSNPN and CDR2 is SVGIG (reference sequence). The ends lost 4 bases at V and 6 bases at J; junction bases unmatched: 6. CDR3 amino acids: CAWTPGGRNEQFF. CDR3 bases: TGTGCCTGGACGCCGGGAGGCCGCAATGAGCAGTTCTTC. The full variable domain, in which reference TRBV30 and TRBJ2-1 provide the parts outside the CDR3, is SQTIHQWPATLVQPVGSPLSLECTVEGTSNPNLYWYRQAAGRGLQLLFYSVGIGQISSEVPQNLSASRPQDRQFILSSKKLLLSDSGFYLCAWTPGGRNEQFFGPGTRLTVL.

This clonotype was observed a few times. The chain employs TRBV24-1 and TRBJ2-1, with 12 bases fitting TRBD2. Germline trimming cut 4 bases from V and 2 bases from J; bases unmatched to any gene: 11. The CDR3 is 19 amino acids. Germline CDR1 and CDR2: KGHDR and SFDVKD. CDR3 protein: CATSDKGLAGKPPYNEQFF. The DNA for the CDR3 is TGTGCCACCAGTGACAAAGGACTAGCGGGAAAGCCACCCTACAATGAGCAGTTCTTC.

In this sample, this clonotype turned up many times. This chain uses TRBV20-1 with TRBJ2-1; 7 bases align to TRBD2. CDR1 is DFQATT and CDR2 is SNEGSKA in the germline V gene (reference sequence). The junction had 9 bases not matched to a gene; V was cut back by 4 bases and J by 0 bases. There are 16 residues in the CDR3. CDR3 loop: CSATTSESYSYNEQFF. The CDR3 nucleotides read TGCAGTGCTACTACTAGCGAGAGCTACTCCTACAATGAGCAGTTCTTC.

This clonotype was observed a few times. V usage is TRBV3-1 and J usage is TRBJ2-1; tentative D call: TRBD2 (6 bases). The germline V gene encodes CDR1 LGHDT and CDR2 YNNKEL (reference sequence). Between the trimmed V and J ends, which lost 5 bases and 9 bases, there was a span of 17 bases. The CDR3 sequence is 14 residues long. The CDR3 region has the DNA TGTGCCAGCAGCACAATTGCCACCGGGAGTGAGCAGTTCTTC. Protein: CASSTIATGSEQFF.

This clonotype appeared many times. Here the CDR3 DNA reads TGTGCCAGCAGCGTACAGGGGGTATCAGATACGCAGTATTTT. Amino acid sequence: CASSVQGVSDTQYF. The chain carries TRBV9 and TRBJ2-3; 7 nucleotides agree with TRBD1. V lost 1 base and J lost 4; bases outside the gene matches: 3. Germline V gene data show CDR1 as SGDLS and CDR2 as YYNGEE. The CDR3 sequence is 14 residues long. The full variable domain, completed using reference TRBV9 and TRBJ2-3, is DSGVTQTPKHLITATGQRVTLRCSPRSGDLSVYWYQQSLDQGLQFLIQYYNGEERAKGNILERFSAQQFPDLHSELNLSSLELGDSALYFCASSVQGVSDTQYFGPGTRLTVL.

V and J are TRBV10-3 and TRBJ2-7, with D perhaps TRBD1 (6 bases). The length of the CDR3 is 14 residues. Per germline, CDR1 ENHRY and CDR2 SYGVKD. V was cut by 2 bases and J by 2 bases, with 10 bases left in between. This chain's CDR3 is CAISEGQSTYEQYF. The CDR3 DNA reads as TGTGCCATCAGTGAGGGACAGTCTACCTACGAGCAGTACTTC.

This clonotype was counted a few times. The J gene is TRBJ2-5, the V gene TRBV6-1; TRBD2 matches 10 bases. Germline trimming cut 2 bases from V and 2 bases from J; bases unmatched to any gene: 11. Germline V lookup: CDR1 MNHNS, CDR2 SASEGT. The CDR3 is made up of 18 amino acids. The CDR3 coding sequence is TGTGCCAGCAGTGAATCGCCGTATAGCGGGGGGCAACAAGAGACCCAGTACTTC. Protein product: CASSESPYSGGQQETQYF.

The chain uses TRBV6-2 or TRBV6-3 and TRBJ2-1, with 7 bases that match TRBD1. Germline V gives CDR1 MNHEY, CDR2 SVGEGT. The CDR3 extends over 15 amino acids. The junction had 11 bases not matched to a gene; V was cut back by 7 bases and J by 5 bases. The CDR3 protein is CASTHTWDSHNEQFF. CDR3 sequence (DNA): TGTGCCAGCACTCATACCTGGGACAGTCACAATGAGCAGTTCTTC.

This clonotype was seen only a few times. CDR3 nucleotide sequence: TGTGCCAGCAGTGAAGCGGCTCGGGGGCTCGGAGACAATGAGCAGTTCTTC. This encodes CASSEAARGLGDNEQFF. V is TRBV6-1 and J is TRBJ2-1; perhaps D is TRBD1 or TRBD2 (6 bases each). Trimming removed 0 bases from V and 5 bases from J, with 17 bases in between. The CDR3 is 17 amino acids. Germline loops: CDR1 MNHNS, CDR2 SASEGT.

The J gene is TRBJ2-5, the V gene TRBV28; D ambiguous. V lost 4 bases, J lost 3 bases, and 6 bases lay in between. Looked up from germline, CDR1 is MDHEN and CDR2 is SYDVKM. The CDR3 runs 12 residues. The CDR3 nucleotides are TGTGCCAGCAGTTGGATTAAAGAGACCCAGTACTTC. Translated, it gives CASSWIKETQYF. Looking up the rest from reference TRBV28 and TRBJ2-5 gives the full variable domain: DVKVTQSSRYLVKRTGEKVFLECVQDMDHENMFWYRQDPGLGLRLIYFSYDVKMKEKGDIPEGYSVSREKKERFSLILESASTNQTSMYLCASSWIKETQYFGPGTRLLVL.

This clonotype was observed a handful of times. The gene calls are TRBV11-2 and TRBJ2-7; 12 positions match TRBD2. Germline-derived CDR1 and CDR2 are SGHAT and FQNNGV. CDR3 length: 17 amino acids. With 1 base clipped from V and 5 bases from J, the junction kept 9 bases outside the gene matches. CDR3 nucleotides: TGTGCCAGCAGCTTAGTCCTGGCTAGCGGGGGGGTCCACGAGCAGTACTTC. Residues: CASSLVLASGGVHEQYF.

The sample holds many counts of this clonotype. The V call is TRBV6-2 or TRBV6-3, the J call TRBJ2-3, with 8 bases that match TRBD2. V gave up 6 bases and J gave up 2 bases; unmatched junction bases: 10. CDR1 MNHEY and CDR2 SVGEGT come from the germline V gene. The CDR3 totals 16 residues. The CDR3 bases are TGTGCCAGCAGCCCGGGACTAGTAGCCACCACAGATACGCAGTATTTT. Protein sequence: CASSPGLVATTDTQYF.

This clonotype was found many times. V and J are TRBV20-1 and TRBJ2-1; 12 bases align to TRBD2. This CDR3 region has 14 residues. CDR1 and CDR2 (germline): DFQATT, SNEGSKA (reference sequence). Losses at the gene ends were 3 bases for V and 8 bases for J; bases not matched to a gene: 5. The CDR3 nucleotides read TGCAGTGCTAGCCGACTAGCGGGAGTTCATGAGCAGTTCTTC. It yields the protein CSASRLAGVHEQFF.

This clonotype has at least ten counts. The chain combines TRBV4-1 with TRBJ2-3; D might be TRBD2 (6 bases). The CDR3 consists of 16 residues. Germline CDR1 is MGHRA and CDR2 is YSYEKL. Trimming stripped 1 base from V and 5 bases from J, with 16 bases between. CDR3 nucleotides: TGCGCCAGCAGCCAAGTTCCGGGACTGTCTTTAGATACGCAGTATTTT. Its protein is CASSQVPGLSLDTQYF.

This clonotype was picked up many times. The gene calls are TRBV5-1 and TRBJ2-5, with D unresolved. The CDR3 has 13 residues. CDR1 is SGHRS, CDR2 YFSETQ, per germline. Trimming took 0 bases from V and 4 from J, leaving 7 bases between them. The CDR3 DNA reads as TGCGCCAGCAGCTTGGAGGGTGGAGAGACCCAGTACTTC. This codes for CASSLEGGETQYF.

This clonotype showed up just a few times. The chain is built from TRBV27 and TRBJ2-7, with TRBD1 matching 7 bases. After removal of 5 bases from V and 5 bases from J, the junction contained 12 bases not matched to a gene. The length of the CDR3 is 15 residues. Looked up from germline, CDR1 is MNHEY and CDR2 is SMNVEV (reference sequence). CDR3 residues: CASSPRQGPGDEQYF. CDR3 DNA sequence: TGTGCCAGCAGTCCACGACAGGGTCCCGGGGACGAGCAGTACTTC.

This rearrangement joins TRBV11-3 to TRBJ2-1; TRBD2 agrees at 7 bases. V shed 0 bases and J 4 bases; nucleotides not matched to a gene: 9. Per the germline V gene, CDR1 is SGHNT and CDR2 is YENEEA. The CDR3 loop spans 17 amino acids. The CDR3 loop reads CASSLDSPSGMYNEQFF. CDR3 bases: TGTGCCAGCAGCTTAGATTCGCCTAGCGGAATGTACAATGAGCAGTTCTTC.

This clonotype was detected a few times. In DNA form, the CDR3 reads TGTGCCAGCAGTGAAGTGAGGCCACACTCAGGCTCCTACGAGCAGTACTTC. Protein sequence: CASSEVRPHSGSYEQYF. The chain has TRBV6-1 and TRBJ2-7; no reliable D call. The V and J ends lost 1 base and 0 bases respectively, with 16 bases between them. The CDR3 consists of 17 residues. Germline assignment: CDR1 MNHNS and CDR2 SASEGT.

This clonotype was detected ten times or more. The J gene is TRBJ2-1, the V gene TRBV5-4; D unresolved. This CDR3 is built from 12 residues. V shed 4 bases and J shed 5 bases, with 7 bases lying between them. Germline V gene data show CDR1 as SGHNT and CDR2 as YYREEE (reference sequence). The CDR3 DNA is TGTGCCAGCAGCACCCGGGACAATGAGCAGTTCTTC. This encodes CASSTRDNEQFF.

The chain has TRBV2 and TRBJ2-5; tentative D call: TRBD2 (6 bases). The CDR3 spans 13 residues. Between the trimmed V and J ends, which lost 3 bases and 5 bases, there was a span of 10 bases. Germline values: CDR1 SNHLY, CDR2 FYNNEI. The CDR3 sequence is CASSDGGRETQYF. The CDR3 region has the DNA TGTGCCAGCAGTGACGGGGGACGCGAGACCCAGTACTTC.

The sample holds many counts of this clonotype. The CDR3 reads CSARDYGTGSYEQYF. The CDR3 DNA reads as TGCAGTGCTAGAGATTATGGAACAGGGTCCTACGAGCAGTACTTC. This chain links TRBV20-1 with TRBJ2-7; tentative D call: TRBD1 (6 bases). Germline CDR1 and CDR2: DFQATT and SNEGSKA (reference sequence). This CDR3 spans 15 amino acids. The ends were cut back, 0 bases at V and 1 base at J, with 13 bases in the middle.